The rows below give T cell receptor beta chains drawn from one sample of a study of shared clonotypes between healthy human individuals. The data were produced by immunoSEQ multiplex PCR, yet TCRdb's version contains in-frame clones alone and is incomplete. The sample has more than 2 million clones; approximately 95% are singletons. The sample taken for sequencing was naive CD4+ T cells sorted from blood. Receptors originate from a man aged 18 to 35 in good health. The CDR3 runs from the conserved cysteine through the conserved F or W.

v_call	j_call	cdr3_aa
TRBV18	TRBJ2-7	CASSPPFPGTYEQYF
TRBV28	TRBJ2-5	CASSRPTGRETQYF
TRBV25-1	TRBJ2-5	CASSAAGIQLQETQYF
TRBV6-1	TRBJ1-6	CASSERSSPLHF
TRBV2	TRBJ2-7	CASRSGAYEQYF
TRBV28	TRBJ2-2	CASSSGLIGTGELFF
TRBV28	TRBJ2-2	CASTPGGGGSGELFF
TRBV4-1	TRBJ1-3	CASSLTGGSSGNTIYF
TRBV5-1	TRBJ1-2	CASSLGTAYGYTF
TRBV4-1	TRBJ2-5	CASSQDRTSGQQETQYF
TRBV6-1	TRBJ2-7	CASSWGSNEQYF
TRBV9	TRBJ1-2	CASSVGGETNYGYTF
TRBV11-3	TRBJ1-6	CASSKTGDSPLHF
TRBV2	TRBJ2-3	CASTRGTSGTDTQYF
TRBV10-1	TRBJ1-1	CASSETRQGAKAFF
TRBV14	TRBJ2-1	CASSQLGLAGNEQFF
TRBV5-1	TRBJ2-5	CASSLVSGPGTQYF
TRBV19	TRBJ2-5	CASSIEGGPQETQYF
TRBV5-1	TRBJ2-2	CASSSSGREDGELFF
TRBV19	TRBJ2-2	CASRFVGTGELFF
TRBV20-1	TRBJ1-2	CSARDYYGYTF
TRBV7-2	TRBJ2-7	CASSQRTGSYEQYF
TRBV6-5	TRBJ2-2	CASSYASGTNTGELFF
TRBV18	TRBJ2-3	CASSPPGTPGDTQYF
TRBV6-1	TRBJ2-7	CASSEALAGGAEQYF
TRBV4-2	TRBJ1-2	CASSRGAGGDYGYTF
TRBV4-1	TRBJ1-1	CASSQVIQGVTEAFF
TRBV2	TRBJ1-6	CASSEALWTGGRSPLHF
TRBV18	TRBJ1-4	CASSPGIYEKLFF